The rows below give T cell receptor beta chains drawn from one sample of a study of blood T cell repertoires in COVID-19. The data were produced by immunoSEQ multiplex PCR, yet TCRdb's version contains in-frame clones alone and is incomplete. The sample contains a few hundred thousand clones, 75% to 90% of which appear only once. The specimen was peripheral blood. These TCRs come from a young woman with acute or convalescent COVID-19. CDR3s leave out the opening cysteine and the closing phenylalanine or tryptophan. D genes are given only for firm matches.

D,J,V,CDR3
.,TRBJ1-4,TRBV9,ASSVGGSTNEKLF
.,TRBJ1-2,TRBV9,ASSVDQGMGYGYT
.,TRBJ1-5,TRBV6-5,ASRVSDGQPQH
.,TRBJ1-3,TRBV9,ASSVQGTGNTIY
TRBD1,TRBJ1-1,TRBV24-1,ATSDSGTGDTEAF
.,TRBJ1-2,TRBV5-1,ASSLNFRQAAEGYT
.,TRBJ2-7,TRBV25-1,ASSKTGTTGQY
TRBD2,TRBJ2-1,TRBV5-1,ASSSQLGLVYNEQF
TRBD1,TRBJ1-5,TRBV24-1,ATSESTRTGFY
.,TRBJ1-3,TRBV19,ASSTGIGNTIY
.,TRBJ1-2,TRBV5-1,ASRLLSLKDGYT
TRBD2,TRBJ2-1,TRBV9,ASSAGTSAEQF
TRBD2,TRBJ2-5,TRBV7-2,ASSLPLAGGLETQY
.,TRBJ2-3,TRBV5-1,ASSKGRDSSTDTQY
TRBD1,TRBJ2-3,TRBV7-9,ASSSRQGAVDTQY
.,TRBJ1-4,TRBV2,ASSYTGMEKLF